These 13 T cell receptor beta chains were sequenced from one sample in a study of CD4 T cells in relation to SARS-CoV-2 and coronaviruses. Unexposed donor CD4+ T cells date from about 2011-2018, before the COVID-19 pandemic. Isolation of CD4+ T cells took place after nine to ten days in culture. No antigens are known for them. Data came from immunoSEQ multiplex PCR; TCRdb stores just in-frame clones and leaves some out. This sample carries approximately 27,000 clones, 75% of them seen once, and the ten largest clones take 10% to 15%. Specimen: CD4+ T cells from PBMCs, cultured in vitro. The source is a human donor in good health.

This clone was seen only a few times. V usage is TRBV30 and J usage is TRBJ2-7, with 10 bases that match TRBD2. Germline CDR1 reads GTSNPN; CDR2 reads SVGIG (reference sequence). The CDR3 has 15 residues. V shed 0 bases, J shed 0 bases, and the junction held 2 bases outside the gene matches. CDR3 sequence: CAWSVLAGSSYEQYF. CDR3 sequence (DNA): TGTGCCTGGAGTGTACTAGCGGGGAGCTCCTACGAGCAGTACTTC.

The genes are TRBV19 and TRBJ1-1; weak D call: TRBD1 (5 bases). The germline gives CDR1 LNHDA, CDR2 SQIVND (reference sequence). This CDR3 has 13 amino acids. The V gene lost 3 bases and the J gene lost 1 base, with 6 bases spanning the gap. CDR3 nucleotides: TGTGCCAGTAGTATTGGGACGAACACTGAAGCTTTCTTT. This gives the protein CASSIGTNTEAFF.

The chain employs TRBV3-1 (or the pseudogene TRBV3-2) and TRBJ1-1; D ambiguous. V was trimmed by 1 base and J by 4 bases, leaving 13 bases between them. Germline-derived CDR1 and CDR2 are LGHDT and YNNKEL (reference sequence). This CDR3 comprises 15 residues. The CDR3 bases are TGTGCCAGCAGCCAAGCCCTTTCTGGTGTCACTGAAGCTTTCTTT. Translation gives CASSQALSGVTEAFF.

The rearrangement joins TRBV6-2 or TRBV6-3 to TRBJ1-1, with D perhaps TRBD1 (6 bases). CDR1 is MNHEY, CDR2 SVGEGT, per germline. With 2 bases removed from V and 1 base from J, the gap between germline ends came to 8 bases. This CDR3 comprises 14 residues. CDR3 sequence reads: CASSYAGANTEAFF. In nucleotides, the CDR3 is TGTGCCAGCAGTTACGCAGGGGCGAACACTGAAGCTTTCTTT.

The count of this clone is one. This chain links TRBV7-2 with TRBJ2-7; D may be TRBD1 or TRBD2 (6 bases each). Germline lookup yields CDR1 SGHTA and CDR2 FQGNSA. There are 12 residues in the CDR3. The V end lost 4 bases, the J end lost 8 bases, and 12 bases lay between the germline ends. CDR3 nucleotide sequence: TGTGCCAGCAGCTCTTATGGGGGGCAGCAGTACTTC. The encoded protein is CASSSYGGQQYF. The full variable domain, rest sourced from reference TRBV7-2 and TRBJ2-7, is GAGVSQSPSNKVTEKGKDVELRCDPISGHTALYWYRQSLGQGLEFLIYFQGNSAPDKSGLPSDRFSAERTGGSVSTLTIQRTQQEDSAVYLCASSSYGGQQYFGPGTRLTVT.

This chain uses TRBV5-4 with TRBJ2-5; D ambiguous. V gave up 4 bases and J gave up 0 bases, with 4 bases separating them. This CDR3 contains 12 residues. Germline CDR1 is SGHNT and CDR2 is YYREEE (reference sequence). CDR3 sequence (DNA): TGTGCCAGCAGCCCCTACCAAGAGACCCAGTACTTC. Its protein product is CASSPYQETQYF. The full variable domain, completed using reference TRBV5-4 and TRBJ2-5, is ETGVTQSPTHLIKTRGQQVTLRCSSQSGHNTVSWYQQALGQGPQFIFQYYREEENGRGNFPPRFSGLQFPNYSSELNVNALELDDSALYLCASSPYQETQYFGPGTRLLVL.

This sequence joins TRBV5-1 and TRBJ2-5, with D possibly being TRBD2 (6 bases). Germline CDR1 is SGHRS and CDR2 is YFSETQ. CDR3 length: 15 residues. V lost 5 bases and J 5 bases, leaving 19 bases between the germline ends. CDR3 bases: TGCGCCAGCAGTCCGGAGGGCAGAGAGTTTGAGACCCAGTACTTC. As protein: CASSPEGREFETQYF.

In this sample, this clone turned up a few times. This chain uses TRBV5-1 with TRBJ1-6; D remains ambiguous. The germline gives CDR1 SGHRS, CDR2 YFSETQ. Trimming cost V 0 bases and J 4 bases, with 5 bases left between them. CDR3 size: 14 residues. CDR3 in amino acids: CASSLEQYNSPLHF. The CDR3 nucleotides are TGCGCCAGCAGCTTGGAGCAGTATAATTCACCCCTCCACTTT.

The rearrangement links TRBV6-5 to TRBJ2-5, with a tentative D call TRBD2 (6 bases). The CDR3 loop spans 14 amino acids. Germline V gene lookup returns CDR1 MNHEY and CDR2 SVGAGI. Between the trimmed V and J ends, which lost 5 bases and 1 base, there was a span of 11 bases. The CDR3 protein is CASSLPGLQETQYF. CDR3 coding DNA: TGTGCCAGCAGTCTCCCGGGACTCCAAGAGACCCAGTACTTC.

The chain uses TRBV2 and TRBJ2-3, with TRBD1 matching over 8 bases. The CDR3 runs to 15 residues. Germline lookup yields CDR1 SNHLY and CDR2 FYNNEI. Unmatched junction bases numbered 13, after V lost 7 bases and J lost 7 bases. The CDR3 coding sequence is TGTGCCAGCAATCGAAGGCAGGGGGCATCAAATACGCAGTATTTT. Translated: CASNRRQGASNTQYF.

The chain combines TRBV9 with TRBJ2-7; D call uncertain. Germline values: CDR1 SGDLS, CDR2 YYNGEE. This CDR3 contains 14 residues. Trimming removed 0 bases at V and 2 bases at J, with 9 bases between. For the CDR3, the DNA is TGTGCCAGCAGCGTAGTGGATTCTCCCTACGAGCAGTACTTC. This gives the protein CASSVVDSPYEQYF.

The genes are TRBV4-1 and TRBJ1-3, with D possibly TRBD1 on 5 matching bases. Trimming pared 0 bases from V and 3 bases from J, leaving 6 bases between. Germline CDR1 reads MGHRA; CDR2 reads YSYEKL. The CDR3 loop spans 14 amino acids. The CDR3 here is CASSQDRGGNTIYF. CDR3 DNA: TGCGCCAGCAGCCAAGATAGGGGTGGAAACACCATATATTTT.

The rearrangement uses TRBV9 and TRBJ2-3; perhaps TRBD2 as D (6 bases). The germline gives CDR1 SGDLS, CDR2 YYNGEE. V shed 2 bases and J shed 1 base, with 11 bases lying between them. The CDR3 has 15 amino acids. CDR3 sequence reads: CASSVGSGGTDTQYF. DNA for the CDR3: TGTGCCAGCAGCGTCGGTAGCGGCGGCACAGATACGCAGTATTTT.